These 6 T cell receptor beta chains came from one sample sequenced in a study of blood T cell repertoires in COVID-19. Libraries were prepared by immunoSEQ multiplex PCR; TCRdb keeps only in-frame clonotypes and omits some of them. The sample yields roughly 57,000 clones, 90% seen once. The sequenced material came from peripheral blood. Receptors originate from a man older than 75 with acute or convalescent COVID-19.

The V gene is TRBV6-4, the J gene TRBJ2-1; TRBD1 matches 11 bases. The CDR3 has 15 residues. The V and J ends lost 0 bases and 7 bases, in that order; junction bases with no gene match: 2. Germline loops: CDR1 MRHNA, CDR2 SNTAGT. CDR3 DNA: TGTGCCAGCAGTGACTCCGGGACAGGGGGAAATGAGCAGTTCTTC. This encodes CASSDSGTGGNEQFF.

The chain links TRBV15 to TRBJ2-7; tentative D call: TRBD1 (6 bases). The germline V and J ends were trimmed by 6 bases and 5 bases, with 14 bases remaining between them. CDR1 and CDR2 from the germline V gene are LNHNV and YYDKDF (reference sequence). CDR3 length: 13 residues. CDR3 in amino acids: CATRKQGFNEQYF. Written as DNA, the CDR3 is TGTGCCACCAGGAAACAGGGATTCAACGAGCAGTACTTC. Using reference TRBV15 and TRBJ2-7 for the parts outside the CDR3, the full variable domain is DAMVIQNPRYQVTQFGKPVTLSCSQTLNHNVMYWYQQKSSQAPKLLFHYYDKDFNNEADTPDNFQSRRPNTSFCFLDIRSPGLGDTAMYLCATRKQGFNEQYFGPGTRLTVT.

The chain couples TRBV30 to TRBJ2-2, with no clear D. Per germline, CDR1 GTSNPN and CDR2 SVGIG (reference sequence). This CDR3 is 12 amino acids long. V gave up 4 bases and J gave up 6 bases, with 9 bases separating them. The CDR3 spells CAWTSPAGELFF. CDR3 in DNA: TGTGCCTGGACCTCTCCGGCCGGGGAGCTGTTTTTT. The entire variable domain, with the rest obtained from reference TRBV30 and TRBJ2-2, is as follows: SQTIHQWPATLVQPVGSPLSLECTVEGTSNPNLYWYRQAAGRGLQLLFYSVGIGQISSEVPQNLSASRPQDRQFILSSKKLLLSDSGFYLCAWTSPAGELFFGEGSRLTVL.

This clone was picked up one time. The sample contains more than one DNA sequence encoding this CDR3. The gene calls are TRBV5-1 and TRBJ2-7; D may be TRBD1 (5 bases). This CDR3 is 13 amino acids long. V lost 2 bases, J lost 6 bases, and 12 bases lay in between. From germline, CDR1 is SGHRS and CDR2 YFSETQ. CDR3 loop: CASSLGQGSEQYF. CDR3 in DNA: TGCGCCAGCAGCTTAGGGCAGGGAAGCGAGCAGTACTTC.

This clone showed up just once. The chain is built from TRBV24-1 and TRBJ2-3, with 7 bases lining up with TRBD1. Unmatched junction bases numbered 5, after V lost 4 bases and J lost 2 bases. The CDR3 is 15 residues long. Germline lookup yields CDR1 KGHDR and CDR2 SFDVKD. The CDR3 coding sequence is TGTGCCACCAGTGACCGGGACAGCAACACAGATACGCAGTATTTT. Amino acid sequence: CATSDRDSNTDTQYF.

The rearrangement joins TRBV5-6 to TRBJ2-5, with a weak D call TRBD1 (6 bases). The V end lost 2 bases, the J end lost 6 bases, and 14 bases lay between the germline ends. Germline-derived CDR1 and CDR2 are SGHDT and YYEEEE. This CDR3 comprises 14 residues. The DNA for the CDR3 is TGTGCCAGCAGCTTAGGGCAGGGGAGAAAGACCCAGTACTTC. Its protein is CASSLGQGRKTQYF.